The 21 T cell receptor beta chains below all came from one sample that was sequenced in a study of blood T cell repertoires in COVID-19. Data came from immunoSEQ multiplex PCR; TCRdb stores just in-frame clones and leaves some out. The data contain 150,000 to 200,000 clones, around nine tenths of them singletons. Sequenced material: peripheral blood. These receptors all stem from a man between 65 and 85 years old with acute or convalescent COVID-19.

The V gene is TRBV28, the J gene TRBJ2-3; TRBD1 might be the D (6 bases). Trimming shortened V by 10 bases and J by 5 bases, and 19 bases separated the two germline ends. The CDR3 extends over 14 amino acids. The germline V gene has CDR1 MDHEN and CDR2 SYDVKM. CDR3 DNA sequence: TGTGCCATGTCCAATAGAGGGGGTGAAGATACGCAGTATTTT. Translating gives CAMSNRGGEDTQYF.

The rearrangement joins TRBV6-5 to TRBJ2-7, with a tentative D call TRBD2 (5 bases). Trimming took 7 bases from V and 1 from J, leaving 11 bases between them. There are 13 residues in the CDR3. Germline-derived CDR1 and CDR2 are MNHEY and SVGAGI. CDR3 sequence (DNA): TGTGCCAGCACCCTCGGGGTATCCTACGAGCAGTACTTC. This sequence encodes CASTLGVSYEQYF.

This chain uses TRBV5-1 with TRBJ1-5; 7 bases fit TRBD1. Per the germline V gene, CDR1 is SGHRS and CDR2 is YFSETQ. The CDR3 runs 13 residues. The junction had 4 bases not matched to a gene; V was cut back by 3 bases and J by 7 bases. This chain's CDR3 is CASSSLRGQPQHF. CDR3 nucleotides: TGCGCCAGCAGCTCGCTCAGGGGGCAGCCCCAGCATTTT. Variable domain in full (rest from reference TRBV5-1 and TRBJ1-5): KAGVTQTPRYLIKTRGQQVTLSCSPISGHRSVSWYQQTPGQGLQFLFEYFSETQRNKGNFPGRFSGRQFSNSRSEMNVSTLELGDSALYLCASSSLRGQPQHFGDGTRLSIL.

This rearrangement joins TRBV4-3 to TRBJ1-1, with a tentative D call TRBD1 (5 bases). Trimming pared 0 bases from V and 7 bases from J, leaving 12 bases between. Germline V gene lookup returns CDR1 LGHNA and CDR2 YSLEER. This CDR3 has 14 residues. The CDR3 spells CASSQENSDSEAFF. The CDR3 nucleotides are TGCGCCAGCAGCCAAGAAAACTCTGACAGTGAAGCTTTCTTT.

The J gene is TRBJ2-5, the V gene TRBV19; D may be TRBD2 (6 bases). Germline CDR1 and CDR2: LNHDA and SQIVND (reference sequence). The CDR3 length is 15 residues. Between the trimmed V and J ends, which lost 8 bases and 5 bases, there was a span of 21 bases. Here the CDR3 DNA reads TGTGCCAGTGGAAAGAGCGGGCTCAGAACGGAGACCCAGTACTTC. This sequence encodes CASGKSGLRTETQYF.

The chain links TRBV5-1 to TRBJ1-1; the match to TRBD1 covers 7 bases. The CDR3 consists of 14 residues. Germline CDR1 SGHRS, CDR2 YFSETQ. The junction had 7 bases not matched to a gene; V was cut back by 4 bases and J by 4 bases. As DNA, the CDR3 is TGCGCCAGCAGCACAGGGGATCAGGGCACTGAAGCTTTCTTT. It is translated as CASSTGDQGTEAFF.

The rearrangement uses TRBV6-2 or TRBV6-3 and TRBJ1-1; 7 nucleotides agree with TRBD1. V trimming: 2 bases; J trimming: 0 bases; junction bases outside the gene matches: 6. Per the germline V gene, CDR1 is MNHEY and CDR2 is SVGEGT. CDR3 length equals 16 residues. CDR3 bases: TGTGCCAGCAGTTACGCCCGGGACAGCTTGAACACTGAAGCTTTCTTT. Translated: CASSYARDSLNTEAFF.

This clone showed up just once. V is TRBV18 and J is TRBJ2-5, with a weak D call TRBD2 (7 bases). Trimming left V 4 bases short and J 4 bases short, with 16 bases between. Germline lookup yields CDR1 KGHSH and CDR2 LQKENI. This CDR3 comprises 15 residues. DNA of the CDR3: TGTGCCAGCTCACGAACTCAAGGGGGGGGAGAGACCCAGTACTTC. This codes for CASSRTQGGGETQYF.

This rearrangement joins TRBV29-1 to TRBJ2-6; 11 bases align to TRBD2. Trimming cost V 1 base and J 0 bases; bases outside gene matches: 2. This CDR3 is built from 17 residues. In germline, CDR1 is SQVTM, CDR2 ANQGSEA. The CDR3 is CSVEGLAGYSGANVLTF. DNA for the CDR3: TGCAGCGTTGAAGGACTAGCGGGGTACTCTGGGGCCAACGTCCTGACTTTC. Full variable domain (missing parts from reference TRBV29-1 and TRBJ2-6): SAVISQKPSRDICQRGTSLTIQCQVDSQVTMMFWYRQQPGQSLTLIATANQGSEATYESGFVIDKFPISRPNLTFSTLTVSNMSPEDSSIYLCSVEGLAGYSGANVLTFGAGSRLTVL.

The count of this clone is one. This sequence joins TRBV10-2 and TRBJ2-3; a possible D gene is TRBD1 (6 bases). Trimming stripped 3 bases from V and 4 bases from J, with 11 bases between. Per the germline V gene, CDR1 is WSHSY and CDR2 is SAAADI. The CDR3 length is 14 residues. CDR3 protein: CASSDVQGADTQYF. CDR3 nucleotide sequence: TGCGCCAGCAGTGACGTACAGGGTGCAGATACGCAGTATTTT.

The chain uses TRBV3-1 (or the pseudogene TRBV3-2) and TRBJ2-1, with D unclear. CDR3 size: 14 residues. The ends were cut back, 0 bases at V and 8 bases at J, with 11 bases in the middle. Germline V gives CDR1 LGHDT, CDR2 YNNKEL (reference sequence). The CDR3 here is CASSQEARWHEQFF. The CDR3 bases are TGTGCCAGCAGCCAAGAGGCTAGATGGCATGAGCAGTTCTTC.

The chain links TRBV6-5 to TRBJ1-2; maybe TRBD1 (6 bases). The V gene lost 6 bases and the J gene lost 3 bases, with 11 bases spanning the gap. CDR1 and CDR2 (germline): MNHEY, SVGAGI. The CDR3 contains 13 residues. The CDR3 nucleotides are TGTGCCAGCAGGCAGGACAGCCACTATGGCTACACCTTC. This sequence encodes CASRQDSHYGYTF.

A remark on this clone: An end of the junction does not agree with germline; a read error may underlie this. This rearrangement joins TRBV11-2 to TRBJ2-7; the match to TRBD2 covers 8 bases. This CDR3 is 14 amino acids long. CDR1 and CDR2 from the germline V gene are SGHAT and FQNNGV. CDR3 sequence reads: CASTLLAAGDEQYF. The CDR3 DNA sequence: TGTGCCAGCACCTTACTTGCAGCGGGAGACGAGCAGTACTTC. Full variable domain (rest looked up from reference TRBV11-2 and TRBJ2-7): EAGVAQSPRYKIIEKRQSVAFWCNPISGHATLYWYQQILGQGPKLLIQFQNNGVVDDSQLPKDRFSAERLKGVDSTLKIQPAKLEDSAVYLCASTLLAAGDEQYFGPGTRLTVT.

This rearrangement joins TRBV4-2 to TRBJ2-7, with 9 nucleotides matching TRBD1. V shed 4 bases, J shed 6 bases, and the junction held 7 bases outside the gene matches. The CDR3 extends over 14 amino acids. Germline loops: CDR1 LGHNA, CDR2 YNFKEQ. The CDR3 nucleotides are TGTGCCAGCAGCCTGGGACAGGGTCGGGCCGAGCAGTACTTC. It codes for CASSLGQGRAEQYF.

This clone was seen more than once but under ten times. Other DNA sequences in the same sample also yield this CDR3. The V gene is TRBV27, the J gene TRBJ2-7; D might be TRBD1 (6 bases). V gave up 4 bases and J gave up 1 base, with 8 bases separating them. CDR3 length: 13 amino acids. From germline, CDR1 is MNHEY and CDR2 SMNVEV (reference sequence). The CDR3, as DNA: TGTGCCAGCAGTTATCAGGGGTCCTACGAGCAGTACTTC. Its translation: CASSYQGSYEQYF.

The chain carries TRBV28 and TRBJ1-1, with a tentative D call TRBD1 (6 bases). CDR1 MDHEN and CDR2 SYDVKM come from the germline V gene. V was clipped by 5 bases and J by 5 bases, with 18 bases between them. The CDR3 spans 15 residues. In DNA form, the CDR3 reads TGTGCCAGCAGTAGCGCGGACAAGAGGGGGACTGAAGCTTTCTTT. This encodes CASSSADKRGTEAFF.

The gene calls are TRBV7-2 and TRBJ2-7; TRBD2 aligns across 9 bases. The CDR3 has 15 residues. The V gene end was trimmed by 3 bases and the J gene end by 3 bases; junction bases not matched to a gene: 6. In germline, CDR1 is SGHTA, CDR2 FQGNSA. The DNA of the CDR3 is TGTGCCAGCAGCTTTATAAGCGGGAGGAACTACGAGCAGTACTTC. This translates into CASSFISGRNYEQYF. The full variable domain, completed using reference TRBV7-2 and TRBJ2-7, is GAGVSQSPSNKVTEKGKDVELRCDPISGHTALYWYRQSLGQGLEFLIYFQGNSAPDKSGLPSDRFSAERTGGSVSTLTIQRTQQEDSAVYLCASSFISGRNYEQYFGPGTRLTVT.

This rearrangement joins TRBV3-1 (or the pseudogene TRBV3-2) to TRBJ1-4, with D possibly TRBD1 on 6 matching bases. The V gene's germline CDR1 is LGHDT and CDR2 YNNKEL (reference sequence). V lost 4 bases and J 6 bases, leaving 9 bases between the germline ends. There are 13 residues in the CDR3. For the CDR3, the DNA is TGTGCCAGCAGCCGGCGGACAGATGAAAAACTGTTTTTT. Residues: CASSRRTDEKLFF.

The chain is built from TRBV4-3 and TRBJ2-7; the match to TRBD1 covers 8 bases. Trimming at V came to 7 bases and at J to 5 bases, leaving 10 bases not matched to a gene. Germline assignment: CDR1 LGHNA and CDR2 YSLEER. The CDR3 is 14 residues long. DNA for the CDR3: TGCGCCAGCAAGGGGGAAGACAGGGGACACGAGCAGTACTTC. Amino acid sequence: CASKGEDRGHEQYF.

This clone has just one count. The V and J genes are TRBV5-1 and TRBJ2-7; 8 positions agree with TRBD1. The germline V gene has CDR1 SGHRS and CDR2 YFSETQ. V trimming: 4 bases; J trimming: 1 base; junction bases outside the gene matches: 10. The CDR3 consists of 16 residues. CDR3 amino acids: CASSLPGQDYSYEQYF. CDR3 nucleotides: TGCGCCAGCAGCCTTCCGGGACAGGATTATTCCTACGAGCAGTACTTC.

The count of this clone is one. The chain links TRBV4-2 to TRBJ2-7; a weak D match, TRBD1 (6 bases). Per germline, CDR1 LGHNA and CDR2 YNFKEQ. Between the trimmed V and J ends, which lost 4 bases and 3 bases, there was a span of 16 bases. The CDR3 totals 15 residues. In nucleotides, the CDR3 is TGTGCCAGCAGCCTACACCGGGACACCAACTACGAGCAGTACTTC. As protein: CASSLHRDTNYEQYF.